This TCR beta chain was sequenced in a study of beta chain features in type 1 diabetes. Study information: The study found patients and healthy donors alike in age, gender and cell yields.

The CDR3 is 13 residues long. The germline gives CDR1 SGHRS, CDR2 YFSETQ. Losses at the gene ends were 4 bases for V and 9 bases for J; bases not matched to a gene: 6. Study-wide results and caveats: PCR may have favored shorter templates equally in patients and controls.

This clone was counted between two and nine times. Its antigen is still unknown. Sequencing targeted expressed TCRB transcripts, as all isolated RNA had been reverse transcribed. Naive, central memory and regulatory T cell samples averaged about 3.57 million reads. Assay used: immunoSEQ multiplex PCR; TCRdb lists only in-frame clones, some missing. The sample contains 400,000 to 500,000 clones, approximately 15% of which appear only once. This receptor was taken from a man younger than 45 in good health. Specimen: naive CD4+ T cells from blood. The V call is TRBV5-1, the J call TRBJ2-4; 8 nucleotides agree with TRBD1. The CDR3 DNA sequence: TGCGCCAGCAGCGAACAACAGGGGGTCATTCAGTACTTC. Encoded protein: CASSEQQGVIQYF.